The 26 T cell receptor beta chains below come from one sample, sequenced in a study of T cell responses to AZD1222 COVID-19 vaccine. The data were produced by immunoSEQ multiplex PCR, yet TCRdb's version contains in-frame clones alone and is incomplete. Seen here are roughly 130,000 clones, around 91% observed once, and the top ten hold 1.7%. The sequences come from peripheral blood, collected on day 0 of AZD1222 vaccination. Every receptor here comes from an adult in good health.

The rearrangement joins TRBV7-3 to TRBJ2-1; 14 bases map to TRBD2. This CDR3 has 18 residues. The ends lost 3 bases at V and 5 bases at J; junction bases unmatched: 9. Germline V gene data show CDR1 as SGHTA and CDR2 as FQGTGA. CDR3 DNA sequence: TGTGCCAGCAGCTTGTCCCCGGGACTAGCGGGAGTCAACAATGAGCAGTTCTTC. This encodes CASSLSPGLAGVNNEQFF.

This clone has a handful of counts. This sequence joins TRBV7-2 and TRBJ2-5; D might be TRBD1 or TRBD2, each matching 6 bases. V lost 1 base to trimming and J lost 3 bases, with 9 bases between them. The CDR3 covers 14 residues. Germline assignment: CDR1 SGHTA and CDR2 FQGNSA. This chain's CDR3 is CASSLGGGKETQYF. CDR3 nucleotide sequence: TGTGCCAGCAGCTTAGGAGGGGGGAAAGAGACCCAGTACTTC.

The J gene is TRBJ1-2, the V gene TRBV7-9; 9 bases fit TRBD1. Looked up from germline, CDR1 is SEHNR and CDR2 is FQNEAQ (reference sequence). The CDR3 loop spans 16 amino acids. V was clipped by 5 bases and J by 6 bases; unmatched bases: 13. The CDR3 DNA reads as TGTGCCAGCAGCCTGGGAGGTGGGACAGGGACCGATGGCTACACCTTC. Amino acids: CASSLGGGTGTDGYTF.

This clone was counted a single time. The chain is built from TRBV7-3 and TRBJ2-3; the match to TRBD2 covers 14 bases. With V trimmed by 2 bases and J by 1 base, 2 bases remained unmatched. This CDR3 is 17 amino acids long. CDR1 is SGHTA, CDR2 FQGTGA, per germline. The DNA of the CDR3 is TGTGCCAGCAGCTTAGGGGGACTAGCGGGAGGCACAGATACGCAGTATTTT. Protein: CASSLGGLAGGTDTQYF.

The rearrangement joins TRBV7-9 to TRBJ1-4, with unresolved D. The CDR3 spans 15 residues. In germline, CDR1 is SEHNR, CDR2 FQNEAQ (reference sequence). V lost 5 bases to trimming and J lost 7 bases, with 17 bases between them. CDR3 residues: CASSPEGGEAEKLFF. CDR3 nucleotide sequence: TGTGCCAGCAGCCCCGAGGGCGGGGAGGCTGAAAAACTGTTTTTT. The entire variable domain, with the rest obtained from reference TRBV7-9 and TRBJ1-4, is as follows: DTGVSQNPRHKITKRGQNVTFRCDPISEHNRLYWYRQTLGQGPEFLTYFQNEAQLEKSRLLSDRFSAERPKGSFSTLEIQRTEQGDSAMYLCASSPEGGEAEKLFFGSGTQLSVL.

The rearrangement uses TRBV9 and TRBJ1-6; D is uncertain. Germline CDR1 and CDR2: SGDLS and YYNGEE. The CDR3 is 15 amino acids. Trimming left V 4 bases short and J 6 bases short, with 14 bases between. The CDR3 DNA follows: TGTGCCAGCAGCCCGGGCCAGAGACCTAATTCACCCCTCCACTTT. Translation gives CASSPGQRPNSPLHF.

The rearrangement links TRBV24-1 to TRBJ1-2; no clear D gene. Looked up from germline, CDR1 is KGHDR and CDR2 is SFDVKD. This CDR3 is built from 15 residues. V lost 4 bases and J 2 bases, leaving 13 bases between the germline ends. DNA for the CDR3: TGTGCCACCAGTGACGAGGGAGCGACGAACTATGGCTACACCTTC. It codes for CATSDEGATNYGYTF.

The chain has TRBV21-1 and TRBJ1-4; the table gives TRBD1 as D, unverified against the DNA. TRBV21-1 is labeled a pseudogene. The CDR3 extends over 17 amino acids. CDR3: CASSNNSEGHSNEKLFF. In DNA form, the CDR3 reads TGTGCCAGCAGCAACAATTCCGAGGGACATAGTAATGAAAAACTGTTTTTT.

The genes are TRBV2 and TRBJ2-1; perhaps D is TRBD1 or TRBD2 (5 bases each). V lost 10 bases, J lost 4 bases, and 20 bases lay in between. CDR3 length: 15 amino acids. Germline V gene sequence: CDR1 SNHLY, CDR2 FYNNEI. The CDR3 nucleotides read TGTGCCACCCAGTCAGGCCGGGGCTTGTACAATGAGCAGTTCTTC. This translates into CATQSGRGLYNEQFF.

This sequence joins TRBV5-5 and TRBJ1-2; no definite D call. Germline lookup yields CDR1 SGHKS and CDR2 YYEKEE (reference sequence). This CDR3 has 16 amino acids. V dropped 3 bases and J dropped 0 bases, with 15 bases sitting between them. The CDR3 region is CASSSSAVAANYGYTF. In DNA, the CDR3 is TGTGCCAGCAGCTCAAGCGCGGTTGCGGCTAACTATGGCTACACCTTC.

The V gene is TRBV5-8, the J gene TRBJ1-6, with TRBD1 as a possible D gene (5 bases). CDR3 length: 13 residues. Germline loops: CDR1 SGHTS, CDR2 YDEGEE. The V end was cut by 7 bases, the J end by 10 bases, with 15 bases between. The CDR3 here is CASPAQGLSPLHF. The CDR3 coding sequence is TGTGCCAGCCCCGCCCAGGGTTTATCACCCCTCCACTTT.

The gene calls are TRBV18 and TRBJ2-3, with 11 bases that match TRBD2. With 4 bases clipped from V and 1 base from J, the junction kept 4 bases outside the gene matches. The V gene's germline CDR1 is KGHSH and CDR2 LQKENI. This CDR3 is 16 amino acids long. CDR3 in DNA: TGTGCCAGCTCACGAGCGGGACTAGCGGGCACAGATACGCAGTATTTT. As protein: CASSRAGLAGTDTQYF. Full variable domain (outside the CDR3, taken from reference TRBV18 and TRBJ2-3): NAGVMQNPRHLVRRRGQEARLRCSPMKGHSHVYWYRQLPEEGLKFMVYLQKENIIDESGMPKERFSAEFPKEGPSILRIQQVVRGDSAAYFCASSRAGLAGTDTQYFGPGTRLTVL.

The chain couples TRBV11-2 to TRBJ1-3, with TRBD1 as a possible D gene (5 bases). CDR3 length: 16 amino acids. Per germline, CDR1 SGHAT and CDR2 FQNNGV. Trimming removed 0 bases from V and 0 bases from J, with 9 bases in between. The CDR3 nucleotides read TGTGCCAGCAGCTTAGATGGGGGAAGCTCTGGAAACACCATATATTTT. It specifies CASSLDGGSSGNTIYF.

The chain uses TRBV5-1 and TRBJ2-7; 8 nucleotides align to TRBD1. V dropped 7 bases and J dropped 0; count of bases not matched to a gene: 9. The CDR3 is made up of 15 amino acids. The germline V gene encodes CDR1 SGHRS and CDR2 YFSETQ. The CDR3 reads CASSRDRRASYEQYF. CDR3 nucleotides: TGCGCCAGCTCGAGGGACAGGCGGGCCTCCTACGAGCAGTACTTC.

The chain links TRBV2 to TRBJ2-7; 7 nucleotides agree with TRBD1. Germline CDR1 is SNHLY and CDR2 is FYNNEI. This CDR3 comprises 13 residues. J lost 6 bases, V lost 6 bases, and 8 bases had no gene match. CDR3 nucleotides: TGTGCCAGCAGCGCAATGACAGGGCTCGAGCAGTACTTC. Translation gives CASSAMTGLEQYF.

This clone is a singleton in its sample. This chain links TRBV30 with TRBJ2-7, with D uncertain. The germline V gene encodes CDR1 GTSNPN and CDR2 SVGIG (reference sequence). The CDR3 runs to 11 residues. The ends were cut back, 5 bases at V and 6 bases at J, with 11 bases in the middle. CDR3 in amino acids: CAWASVAEQYV. For the CDR3, the DNA is TGTGCCTGGGCCAGTGTGGCCGAGCAGTACGTC.

This rearrangement joins TRBV6-5 to TRBJ2-7, with D possibly matching TRBD1 (6 bases). Germline V lookup: CDR1 MNHEY, CDR2 SVGAGI. The CDR3 length is 14 residues. V lost 10 bases and J 6 bases, leaving 22 bases between the germline ends. CDR3 residues: CAKRGTWTVFEQYF. The CDR3 bases are TGTGCCAAAAGGGGAACCTGGACAGTGTTCGAGCAGTACTTC.

The V call is TRBV9, the J call TRBJ2-1; 12 nucleotides align to TRBD2. The V segment lost 4 bases and the J segment 9 bases; nucleotides outside the gene matches: 14. The V gene's germline CDR1 is SGDLS and CDR2 YYNGEE. This CDR3 comprises 17 residues. CDR3 DNA sequence: TGTGCCAGCAGCTATGATCAACTAGCGGGGGGTATTCCTGAGCAGTTCTTC. This codes for CASSYDQLAGGIPEQFF.

Turning to this clone: Other DNA sequences in this specimen translate into the identical CDR3. This rearrangement joins TRBV18 to TRBJ1-3; D is perhaps TRBD1 (5 bases). This CDR3 is 15 amino acids long. Trimming cost V 4 bases and J 2 bases, with 12 bases left between them. Germline CDR1 and CDR2: KGHSH and LQKENI. As DNA, the CDR3 is TGTGCCAGCTCACGGGACTATGAGGCTGGAAACACCATATATTTT. Residues: CASSRDYEAGNTIYF.

The chain couples TRBV18 to TRBJ1-1; 8 bases agree with TRBD1. The V segment lost 3 bases and the J segment 0 bases; nucleotides outside the gene matches: 0. CDR1 KGHSH and CDR2 LQKENI come from the germline V gene. CDR3 length: 14 amino acids. The CDR3 nucleotides read TGTGCCAGCTCACCGACAGGGGTGAACACTGAAGCTTTCTTT. Its protein product is CASSPTGVNTEAFF.

As to this clone: The same CDR3 can be traced to other DNA sequences in this sample. The chain couples TRBV6-4 to TRBJ1-1; D not resolved. The CDR3 covers 13 residues. The germline V gene encodes CDR1 MRHNA and CDR2 SNTAGT. The V end was cut by 2 bases, the J end by 1 base, with 5 bases between. DNA for the CDR3: TGTGCCAGCAGTGACCAGCCGAACACTGAAGCTTTCTTT. Amino acids: CASSDQPNTEAFF.

The chain is built from TRBV9 and TRBJ2-1; 7 bases line up with TRBD2. The CDR3 sequence is 15 residues long. V shed 6 bases and J 5 bases; nucleotides not matched to a gene: 11. Germline-derived CDR1 and CDR2 are SGDLS and YYNGEE. Written as DNA, the CDR3 is TGTGCCAGCACCGGGGGATACACTAGCGACAATGAGCAGTTCTTC. Translation: CASTGGYTSDNEQFF. Full variable domain (remainder filled in from reference TRBV9 and TRBJ2-1): DSGVTQTPKHLITATGQRVTLRCSPRSGDLSVYWYQQSLDQGLQFLIQYYNGEERAKGNILERFSAQQFPDLHSELNLSSLELGDSALYFCASTGGYTSDNEQFFGPGTRLTVL.

The chain is built from TRBV28 and TRBJ2-5, with 8 positions matching TRBD2. Germline V gives CDR1 MDHEN, CDR2 SYDVKM. CDR3 length: 15 amino acids. J gave up 2 bases and V 5 bases, and 7 bases lay outside the gene matches. This CDR3 reads CASSHHGGGQETQYF. The CDR3 DNA is TGTGCCAGCAGTCACCATGGCGGGGGGCAAGAGACCCAGTACTTC.

This chain joins TRBV11-2 and TRBJ1-3; a weak D match, TRBD1 (5 bases). Germline values: CDR1 SGHAT, CDR2 FQNNGV. The CDR3 loop spans 17 amino acids. The V end was cut by 1 base, the J end by 0 bases, with 13 bases between. The CDR3 loop is CASSLGFGGYSGNTIYF. The CDR3 DNA reads TGTGCCAGCAGCTTAGGATTTGGGGGATACTCTGGAAACACCATATATTTT.

V gene TRBV7-2 combines with J gene TRBJ1-2; 8 bases fit TRBD1. Germline CDR1 is SGHTA and CDR2 is FQGNSA. V was pared by 2 bases and J by 8 bases, with 13 bases of the junction left unmatched. The CDR3 is made up of 16 amino acids. In DNA, the CDR3 is TGTGCCAGCAGCTTATTGGACTACAGGGGGATGAAGGGCTACACCTTC. Amino acid sequence: CASSLLDYRGMKGYTF.

This rearrangement joins TRBV18 to TRBJ1-6, with 7 bases fitting TRBD1. V shed 1 base and J 8 bases; nucleotides not matched to a gene: 5. This CDR3 region has 15 residues. CDR1 is KGHSH, CDR2 LQKENI, per germline. Written as DNA, the CDR3 is TGTGCCAGCTCACCACGGGACAGTAAGGATTCACCCCTCCACTTT. As protein: CASSPRDSKDSPLHF.